The 27 T cell receptor beta chains in this list originate from one sample, sequenced in a study of regulatory T cells in long-lasting Graves disease. Time point denoted: newly diagnosed GD, antithyroid drugs for less than 3 months. Making the TCR library involved RNA that had been extracted from PBMCs. Investigators prepared the TCR beta libraries by applying iRepertoire HTBI primers and Arm-PCR of CDR3 regions. Each CDR3 protein gets one entry after TCRdb re-called the multiplex PCR reads with MiXCR. The sample carries hundreds of thousands of distinct CDR3 sequences, approximately 15% recorded once. This same sample was also taken into another study, of T cells in Graves' hyperthyroidism and ophthalmopathy.

Here the sequenced sample was peripheral blood mononuclear cells (PBMCs), taken at new diagnosis, from a patient treated with antithyroid drugs. Receptors originate from a woman aged 25 to 45 with Graves disease.

Many counts were recorded for this clonotype. The chain links TRBV28 to TRBJ1-5, with D possibly TRBD1 on 6 matching bases. This CDR3 contains 17 residues. V was trimmed by 3 bases and J by 0 bases, leaving 15 bases between them. Per germline, CDR1 MDHEN and CDR2 SYDVKM. The CDR3 coding sequence is TGTGCCAGCAGTTTCGTGAAGGGGGGATATAGCAATCAGCCCCAGCATTTT. Encoded protein: CASSFVKGGYSNQPQHF.

This clonotype was found a few times. V usage is TRBV5-6 and J usage is TRBJ1-5; 9 bases match TRBD1. The germline gives CDR1 SGHDT, CDR2 YYEEEE. The V gene end was trimmed by 4 bases and the J gene end by 4 bases; junction bases not matched to a gene: 3. This CDR3 spans 14 amino acids. CDR3 nucleotides: TGTGCCAGCAGCAGGGACAGGGAGAATCAGCCCCAGCATTTT. This translates into CASSRDRENQPQHF.

The rearrangement links TRBV6-5 to TRBJ1-3; the D is unclear. Trimming stripped 2 bases from V and 2 bases from J, with 13 bases between. The CDR3 spans 16 residues. From germline, CDR1 is MNHEY and CDR2 SVGAGI. The DNA for the CDR3 is TGTGCCAGCAGTTACGACGGTACGAGACCTGGAAACACCATATATTTT. Translating gives CASSYDGTRPGNTIYF.

The J gene is TRBJ1-3, the V gene TRBV6-1; maybe TRBD1 (6 bases). Germline loops: CDR1 MNHNS, CDR2 SASEGT. Trimming cost V 6 bases and J 0 bases, with 12 bases left between them. The CDR3 sequence is 15 residues long. CDR3 sequence reads: CASSGGQTSGNTIYF. The CDR3 DNA sequence: TGTGCCAGCAGCGGTGGACAGACCTCTGGAAACACCATATATTTT.

This clonotype was seen many times. V gene TRBV6-1 combines with J gene TRBJ2-7; the D is unclear. V lost 5 bases and J 2 bases, leaving 16 bases between the germline ends. The CDR3 is 15 residues long. Per germline, CDR1 MNHNS and CDR2 SASEGT. In nucleotides, the CDR3 is TGTGCCAGCAGTCCTCGCCCGGGCGGAACCTACGAGCAGTACTTC. This translates into CASSPRPGGTYEQYF.

V and J are TRBV18 and TRBJ2-7; D gene unclear. This CDR3 spans 16 amino acids. Germline V gene sequence: CDR1 KGHSH, CDR2 LQKENI. Trimming removed 1 base at V and 2 bases at J, with 15 bases between. DNA of the CDR3: TGTGCCAGCTCACCACTCCGCTCGGATGACCCCTACGAGCAGTACTTC. This translates into CASSPLRSDDPYEQYF.

As regards this clonotype: A much larger clone differs from this one at a single base, so this may be a read error. CDR3 sequence reads: CASRDGGSAYEQYF. As DNA, the CDR3 is TGTGCCAGCAGGGACGGGGGTAGCGCCTACGAGCAGTACTTC. J is TRBJ2-7 and V is TRBV28; possible D gene TRBD2, 6 bases. The ends were cut back, 6 bases at V and 2 bases at J, with 14 bases in the middle. There are 14 residues in the CDR3. CDR1 and CDR2 (germline): MDHEN, SYDVKM.

A remark on this clonotype: One end of the junction varies from germline; a read error may be responsible. The gene calls are TRBV7-2 and TRBJ1-5; D not certain. There are 16 residues in the CDR3. The germline V gene encodes CDR1 SGHTA and CDR2 FQGNSA. CDR3 bases: TGTGCCGGCAGCTTAGCGCAGCCGGGGTCGGATCAGCCCCAGCATTTT. This codes for CAGSLAQPGSDQPQHF.

This clonotype was recorded many times. A junction end diverges from the germline sequence, so it may reflect a read error. The rearrangement uses TRBV5-1 and TRBJ1-5; unclear D gene. Germline V gene sequence: CDR1 SGHRS, CDR2 YFSETQ. This CDR3 has 13 amino acids. CDR3 protein: CASSFGVNQPQHF. In nucleotides, the CDR3 is TGTGCCAGCAGTTTCGGGGTGAATCAGCCCCAGCATTTT.

This clonotype was seen at least ten times. The chain joins TRBV24-1 to TRBJ2-7; 9 nucleotides align to TRBD2. Germline loops: CDR1 KGHDR, CDR2 SFDVKD. The CDR3 covers 18 residues. Trimming at V came to 5 bases and at J to 2 bases, leaving 15 bases not matched to a gene. CDR3 in amino acids: CATSAPDSRLAETYEQYF. The DNA of the CDR3 is TGTGCCACCAGTGCACCGGACAGCCGACTAGCGGAGACCTACGAGCAGTACTTC.

This clonotype was found many times. The V and J genes are TRBV11-1 and TRBJ2-5, with D maybe TRBD2 (5 bases). V was trimmed by 4 bases and J by 0 bases, leaving 15 bases between them. The CDR3 loop spans 16 amino acids. Germline V gives CDR1 SGHAT, CDR2 FQDESV (reference sequence). CDR3 sequence (DNA): TGTGCCAGCAGCTCCAAGTTGGCGGGCTACCAAGAGACCCAGTACTTC. It yields the protein CASSSKLAGYQETQYF.

This clonotype was seen ten or more times. J is TRBJ2-1 and V is TRBV20-1; 8 nucleotides agree with TRBD2. Germline assignment: CDR1 DFQATT and CDR2 SNEGSKA (reference sequence). CDR3 size: 14 residues. The ends lost 3 bases at V and 7 bases at J; junction bases unmatched: 8. CDR3 DNA: TGCAGTGCTAGTCAAGCGGGAGTAGGTAATGAGCAGTTCTTC. Amino acid sequence: CSASQAGVGNEQFF.

This clonotype has at least ten counts. V and J are TRBV12-3 or TRBV12-4 and TRBJ2-2, with unresolved D. The CDR3 has 14 residues. V was trimmed by 9 bases and J by 6 bases, leaving 17 bases between them. This CDR3 is CASLPPRGSGELFF. The DNA of the CDR3 is TGTGCCAGTTTGCCCCCTCGAGGTTCCGGGGAGCTGTTTTTT.

The table lists this clonotype with a few counts. V is TRBV20-1 and J is TRBJ2-5; D remains unclear. The CDR3 extends over 14 amino acids. Looked up from germline, CDR1 is DFQATT and CDR2 is SNEGSKA (reference sequence). The germline V and J ends were trimmed by 4 bases and 2 bases, with 14 bases remaining between them. The CDR3 sequence is CSATSLYGQETQYF. The CDR3 region has the DNA TGCAGTGCTACCTCACTATACGGGCAAGAGACCCAGTACTTC.

This clonotype was detected many times. The gene calls are TRBV11-2 and TRBJ2-1; 8 bases agree with TRBD2. V lost 8 bases and J lost 5; bases outside the gene matches: 23. This CDR3 spans 19 amino acids. The germline V gene encodes CDR1 SGHAT and CDR2 FQNNGV. CDR3 sequence: CASRPSIREGRVLDNEQFF. The CDR3, as DNA: TGTGCCAGCCGTCCCAGTATTCGGGAGGGCCGGGTTTTAGACAATGAGCAGTTCTTC.

This clonotype was detected only a few times. The rearrangement links TRBV20-1 to TRBJ2-5, with D maybe TRBD2 (6 bases). The length of the CDR3 is 13 residues. CDR1 is DFQATT, CDR2 SNEGSKA, per germline (reference sequence). Trimming removed 3 bases from V and 5 bases from J, with 13 bases in between. The CDR3 protein is CSASGSPFETQYF. For the CDR3, the DNA is TGCAGTGCTAGCGGGAGTCCTTTTGAGACCCAGTACTTC.

In this sample, this clonotype turned up many times. The rearrangement uses TRBV12-3 or TRBV12-4 and TRBJ2-1; D uncertain. Trimming removed 5 bases from V and 4 bases from J, with 12 bases in between. CDR3 size: 14 residues. This CDR3 reads CASSDAVLYNEQFF. CDR3 bases: TGTGCCAGCAGTGATGCTGTGCTTTACAATGAGCAGTTCTTC.

The table lists this clonotype with many counts. This rearrangement joins TRBV3-1 to TRBJ2-7; 13 positions agree with TRBD2. The V and J ends lost 3 bases and 4 bases, in that order; junction bases with no gene match: 3. Looked up from germline, CDR1 is LGHDT and CDR2 is YNNKEL (reference sequence). The CDR3 sequence is 15 residues long. The CDR3 nucleotides read TGTGCCAGCAGCCACTGGACTAGCGGGAGTTACGAGCAGTACTTC. Translation: CASSHWTSGSYEQYF.

This clonotype was recorded many times. J is TRBJ2-3 and V is TRBV24-1; TRBD2 aligns across 8 bases. This CDR3 is 14 amino acids long. The ends lost 8 bases at V and 5 bases at J; junction bases unmatched: 8. Germline V lookup: CDR1 KGHDR, CDR2 SFDVKD. DNA for the CDR3: TGTGCCACCATTCCGGGAGGGCCTAAAGATACGCAGTATTTT. Translating gives CATIPGGPKDTQYF.

This clonotype showed up many times. V is TRBV20-1 and J is TRBJ2-5, with D possibly matching TRBD1 (5 bases). CDR3 length equals 12 residues. Trimming shortened V by 3 bases and J by 5 bases, and 10 bases separated the two germline ends. Germline values: CDR1 DFQATT, CDR2 SNEGSKA (reference sequence). CDR3: CSASGRAETQYF. CDR3 sequence (DNA): TGCAGTGCTAGTGGCAGGGCGGAGACCCAGTACTTC.

Many counts were recorded for this clonotype. The V and J genes are TRBV11-2 and TRBJ1-4, with TRBD1 identical over 7 bases. The ends lost 6 bases at V and 4 bases at J; junction bases unmatched: 2. Germline loops: CDR1 SGHAT, CDR2 FQNNGV. The CDR3 consists of 13 residues. CDR3 sequence: CASRDRVNEKLFF. The CDR3 DNA sequence: TGTGCCAGCAGAGACAGGGTTAATGAAAAACTGTTTTTT.

This clonotype was counted only a few times. The gene calls are TRBV7-2 and TRBJ2-5; D perhaps matches TRBD1 (5 bases). CDR3 length: 17 amino acids. CDR1 SGHTA and CDR2 FQGNSA come from the germline V gene. Trimming left V 0 bases short and J 1 base short, with 15 bases between. Written as DNA, the CDR3 is TGTGCCAGCAGCTTAGCGCAGGGCGGAAGAACCCAAGAGACCCAGTACTTC. This encodes CASSLAQGGRTQETQYF.

V is TRBV3-1 and J is TRBJ2-7; no definite D call. Trimming shortened V by 1 base and J by 4 bases, and 5 bases separated the two germline ends. CDR3 length: 12 residues. Germline V lookup: CDR1 LGHDT, CDR2 YNNKEL (reference sequence). Here the CDR3 reads CASSQVIYEQYF. In nucleotides, the CDR3 is TGTGCCAGCAGCCAAGTCATTTACGAGCAGTACTTC.

The J gene is TRBJ1-1, the V gene TRBV9; D perhaps matches TRBD1 (5 bases). CDR1 and CDR2 from the germline V gene are SGDLS and YYNGEE. V was pared by 4 bases and J by 0 bases, with 13 bases between. The CDR3 is made up of 15 amino acids. The CDR3 coding sequence is TGTGCCAGCAGCTTCGACAGCCTCATGAACACTGAAGCTTTCTTT. Amino acid sequence: CASSFDSLMNTEAFF.

The CDR3: CASSEDSSGANVLTF. The CDR3 coding sequence is TGTGCCAGCAGTGAGGACAGCTCTGGGGCCAACGTCCTGACTTTC. J is TRBJ2-6 and V is TRBV6-4; possibly TRBD1 for D (6 bases). The CDR3 is made up of 15 amino acids. The germline V and J ends were trimmed by 3 bases and 0 bases, with 6 bases remaining between them. Germline lookup yields CDR1 MRHNA and CDR2 SNTAGT.

The chain uses TRBV25-1 and TRBJ2-6; D unclear. CDR3 length: 16 residues. Germline CDR1 and CDR2: MGHDK and SYGVNS. With 3 bases removed from V and 0 bases from J, the gap between germline ends came to 9 bases. The CDR3 DNA follows: TGTGCCAGCAGTGACAGAAAAGACTCTGGGGCCAACGTCCTGACTTTC. It specifies CASSDRKDSGANVLTF.

This clonotype was recorded at least ten times. The DNA for the CDR3 is TGCGCCAGCAGTGTTGACAGGGTAGGCTACGAGCAGTACTTC. As protein: CASSVDRVGYEQYF. The V gene is TRBV10-1, the J gene TRBJ2-7, with 7 nucleotides matching TRBD1. The V gene's germline CDR1 is WNHNN and CDR2 SYGVQD (reference sequence). This CDR3 is 14 amino acids long. Unmatched junction bases numbered 6, after V lost 4 bases and J lost 3 bases.